The 16 T cell receptor beta chains presented below share a single source sample, sequenced in a study of neoadjuvant anti-PD-1 for oral cavity cancer (dated by TCRdb to about 2021). This sample's time point label indicates: before neoadjuvant nivolumab. The protocol used for the library was the immunoSEQ multiplex PCR assay. The table comes from immuneACCESS by way of TCRdb, which keeps in-frame sequences with V and J called. Part of the clones is missing from these tables; in studies checked, under half for an unresolved V gene and the rest for unknown reasons. The sample data list around 81,000 clones, and 84% of these were observed just once. Over 3% of the sample comes from the top ten. Sequencing used PBMCs, obtained before nivolumab (anti-PD-1) treatment. Receptor source: a person between 35 and 79 years old with oral cavity squamous cell carcinoma.

This chain uses TRBV19 with TRBJ1-2; D call uncertain. Germline CDR1 is LNHDA and CDR2 is SQIVND (reference sequence). V was trimmed by 5 bases and J by 5 bases, leaving 12 bases between them. This CDR3 is 13 amino acids long. Written as DNA, the CDR3 is TGTGCCAGTAGTCAGCAGGCTTCTTATGGCTACACCTTC. Protein: CASSQQASYGYTF.

V is TRBV6-5 and J is TRBJ1-1; 8 bases agree with TRBD1. The length of the CDR3 is 14 residues. The ends lost 6 bases at V and 0 bases at J; junction bases unmatched: 3. The germline V gene encodes CDR1 MNHEY and CDR2 SVGAGI. This CDR3 is CASSYRGMNTEAFF. CDR3 DNA: TGTGCCAGCAGCTACAGGGGGATGAACACTGAAGCTTTCTTT.

V gene TRBV10-3 combines with J gene TRBJ1-1; D call uncertain. V was clipped by 1 base and J by 1 base, with 7 bases between them. Germline V gene sequence: CDR1 ENHRY, CDR2 SYGVKD. This CDR3 is built from 14 residues. CDR3 in DNA: TGTGCCATCAGTGAGTTAGAGGGGAACACTGAAGCTTTCTTT. Translation: CAISELEGNTEAFF.

The chain has TRBV5-1 and TRBJ2-5; 10 nucleotides match TRBD2. There are 15 residues in the CDR3. Germline V CDR1 and CDR2: SGHRS, YFSETQ. J gave up 5 bases and V 2 bases, and 6 bases lay outside the gene matches. The CDR3 DNA sequence: TGCGCCAGCAGCTTTGTCCTAGCGGGAGATGAGACCCAGTACTTC. Translation gives CASSFVLAGDETQYF.

The sample holds a few counts of this clone. J is TRBJ2-1 and V is TRBV20-1, with D hard to call. The CDR3 sequence is 11 residues long. Trimming removed 6 bases from V and 7 bases from J, with 10 bases in between. CDR1 and CDR2 from the germline V gene are DFQATT and SNEGSKA (reference sequence). The DNA for the CDR3 is TGCAGTGCCCCAAAGTTAAATGAGCAGTTCTTC. It yields the protein CSAPKLNEQFF.

This chain links TRBV6-1 with TRBJ1-1; D not certain. CDR1 is MNHNS, CDR2 SASEGT, per germline. This CDR3 comprises 14 residues. Trimming cost V 1 base and J 1 base, with 7 bases left between them. The CDR3 loop is CASSEGRSNTEAFF. CDR3 bases: TGTGCCAGCAGTGAAGGACGGTCGAACACTGAAGCTTTCTTT.

The genes are TRBV9 and TRBJ2-2, with D perhaps TRBD2 (5 bases). The CDR3 has 16 residues. V lost 0 bases to trimming and J lost 4 bases, with 13 bases between them. Germline loops: CDR1 SGDLS, CDR2 YYNGEE. In nucleotides, the CDR3 is TGTGCCAGCAGCGTAGCGGGAACAAGGATCACCGGGGAGCTGTTTTTT. Translation gives CASSVAGTRITGELFF.

This rearrangement joins TRBV10-2 to TRBJ2-7, with 10 positions matching TRBD1. The ends lost 2 bases at V and 4 bases at J; junction bases unmatched: 5. Germline V lookup: CDR1 WSHSY, CDR2 SAAADI. The CDR3 is 15 residues long. The CDR3 region is CASSEETGGLYEQYF. In DNA form, the CDR3 reads TGCGCCAGCAGTGAGGAGACAGGGGGCTTGTACGAGCAGTACTTC.

The V call is TRBV9, the J call TRBJ2-3, with TRBD2 as a possible D gene (5 bases). The germline V and J ends were trimmed by 0 bases and 0 bases, with 8 bases remaining between them. CDR1 is SGDLS, CDR2 YYNGEE, per germline. There are 15 residues in the CDR3. In DNA, the CDR3 is TGTGCCAGCAGCGTAGGGGAGTACAGCACAGATACGCAGTATTTT. Residues: CASSVGEYSTDTQYF.

V is TRBV7-8 and J is TRBJ1-2, with 7 bases fitting TRBD1. With V trimmed by 3 bases and J by 4 bases, 5 bases remained unmatched. Germline CDR1 is SGHVS and CDR2 is FQNEAQ. This CDR3 contains 14 residues. The CDR3 nucleotides are TGTGCCAGCAGCTTGGAGGGACAGTTCTATGGCTACACCTTC. It is translated as CASSLEGQFYGYTF.

The chain is built from TRBV2 and TRBJ1-1, with 7 bases identical to TRBD1. Germline V CDR1 and CDR2: SNHLY, FYNNEI. The CDR3 is 14 amino acids. The junction had 8 bases not matched to a gene; V was cut back by 6 bases and J by 4 bases. The CDR3 nucleotides read TGTGCCAGCAGCTCGGACAGGACCTCCACTGAAGCTTTCTTT. Its translation is CASSSDRTSTEAFF. The full variable domain, its missing parts supplied by reference TRBV2 and TRBJ1-1, is EPEVTQTPSHQVTQMGQEVILRCVPISNHLYFYWYRQILGQKVEFLVSFYNNEISEKSEIFDDQFSVERPDGSNFTLKIRSTKLEDSAMYFCASSSDRTSTEAFFGQGTRLTVV.

DNA for the CDR3: TGTGCCATCAGTGAGTCCGGGGGACTAGCGGGAAGCTCCTACGAGCAGTACTTC. Protein sequence: CAISESGGLAGSSYEQYF. V is TRBV10-3 and J is TRBJ2-7; 13 nucleotides agree with TRBD2. Germline CDR1 reads ENHRY; CDR2 reads SYGVKD. CDR3 length: 18 amino acids. Trimming removed 0 bases from V and 0 bases from J; junction bases left unmatched: 5.

The chain combines TRBV19 with TRBJ1-1, with a tentative D call TRBD1 (6 bases). The germline V gene encodes CDR1 LNHDA and CDR2 SQIVND (reference sequence). The ends were cut back, 3 bases at V and 4 bases at J, with 12 bases in the middle. The CDR3 is 14 residues long. In nucleotides, the CDR3 is TGTGCCAGTAGTATCATGGGGGGGGCCACTGAAGCTTTCTTT. Translated, it gives CASSIMGGATEAFF.

This sequence joins TRBV11-3 and TRBJ2-4; 8 nucleotides agree with TRBD1. This CDR3 is built from 13 residues. Germline assignment: CDR1 SGHNT and CDR2 YENEEA. Unmatched junction bases numbered 0, after V lost 0 bases and J lost 8 bases. The chain's CDR3 is CASSLDRGHIQYF. The CDR3 DNA sequence: TGTGCCAGCAGCTTAGACAGGGGGCACATTCAGTACTTC.

The CDR3 sequence: CAWVRGGFPTDTQYF. The CDR3, as DNA: TGTGCCTGGGTACGGGGGGGATTCCCCACAGATACGCAGTATTTT. The rearrangement joins TRBV30 to TRBJ2-3; 8 bases align to TRBD2. The length of the CDR3 is 15 residues. Germline V gene lookup returns CDR1 GTSNPN and CDR2 SVGIG (reference sequence). Trimming removed 5 bases from V and 2 bases from J; junction bases left unmatched: 9.

V is TRBV6-5 and J is TRBJ2-5; perhaps D is TRBD1 or TRBD2 (5 bases each). Trimming removed 5 bases from V and 4 bases from J, with 17 bases in between. CDR1 MNHEY and CDR2 SVGAGI come from the germline V gene. The CDR3 runs 15 residues. The CDR3, as DNA: TGTGCCAGCAGTCCCTCCCTAGCAAGGGGAGAGACCCAGTACTTC. Translating it yields CASSPSLARGETQYF.